The next 28 T cell receptor beta chains were all read from a single sample in a study of cytomegalovirus exposure and HLA in healthy donors. A multiplex PCR was run with 60 Vbeta primers and 13 Jbeta primers. Assay used: immunoSEQ multiplex PCR; TCRdb lists only in-frame clones, some missing. The data show some 120,000 clones, more than 80% seen once. What was sequenced was PBMCs. The receptor set was obtained from a man younger than 40 in good health and CMV-seronegative.

This clone was picked up a small number of times. CDR3 nucleotides: TGCGCCAGCAGCTTGGCGTTTAGCGGGAGGCGGATGTACGAGCAGTACTTC. Its protein product is CASSLAFSGRRMYEQYF. The rearrangement joins TRBV5-1 to TRBJ2-7; 10 nucleotides line up with TRBD2. V shed 0 bases and J 4 bases; nucleotides not matched to a gene: 10. Germline lookup yields CDR1 SGHRS and CDR2 YFSETQ. The CDR3 loop spans 17 amino acids. The variable domain in full, with the rest retrieved from reference TRBV5-1 and TRBJ2-7, is KAGVTQTPRYLIKTRGQQVTLSCSPISGHRSVSWYQQTPGQGLQFLFEYFSETQRNKGNFPGRFSGRQFSNSRSEMNVSTLELGDSALYLCASSLAFSGRRMYEQYFGPGTRLTVT.

The chain is built from TRBV7-6 and TRBJ2-5, with 12 positions matching TRBD2. CDR1 and CDR2 from the germline V gene are SGHVS and FNYEAQ. The CDR3 consists of 17 residues. V shed 5 bases, J shed 1 base, and the junction held 8 bases outside the gene matches. In nucleotides, the CDR3 is TGTGCCAGCAGCCCTGGACTAGCGGGGTACCCCCAAGAGACCCAGTACTTC. It is translated as CASSPGLAGYPQETQYF.

The chain combines TRBV10-2 with TRBJ2-5, with TRBD2 matching over 12 bases. Germline loops: CDR1 WSHSY, CDR2 SAAADI. Losses at the gene ends were 5 bases for V and 5 bases for J; bases not matched to a gene: 18. The CDR3 runs 19 residues. CDR3 nucleotides: TGCGCCAGCAGTCCCGGACTAGCGGGGTATTTAGGGGCTAATGAGACCCAGTACTTC. Translation gives CASSPGLAGYLGANETQYF.

The chain couples TRBV2 to TRBJ2-7; TRBD2 aligns across 9 bases. In germline, CDR1 is SNHLY, CDR2 FYNNEI. V dropped 3 bases and J dropped 3; count of bases not matched to a gene: 6. The CDR3 is made up of 15 amino acids. The CDR3 here is CASSDWASGNYEQYF. As DNA, the CDR3 is TGTGCCAGCAGTGATTGGGCTAGCGGGAACTACGAGCAGTACTTC.

The chain links TRBV7-3 to TRBJ2-1; 9 bases line up with TRBD2. The V segment lost 5 bases and the J segment 3 bases; nucleotides outside the gene matches: 8. The CDR3 loop spans 16 amino acids. Germline assignment: CDR1 SGHTA and CDR2 FQGTGA. CDR3: CASSPLAGVSYNEQFF. The CDR3 coding sequence is TGTGCCAGCAGCCCGTTAGCGGGAGTAAGCTACAATGAGCAGTTCTTC.

This chain joins TRBV28 and TRBJ2-3; 12 bases line up with TRBD2. Germline V CDR1 and CDR2: MDHEN, SYDVKM. V was clipped by 4 bases and J by 2 bases; unmatched bases: 1. This CDR3 spans 15 amino acids. In nucleotides, the CDR3 is TGTGCCAGCAGTTCTAGCGGGAGGGCCACAGATACGCAGTATTTT. This sequence encodes CASSSSGRATDTQYF.

The V gene is TRBV5-8, the J gene TRBJ1-5; D remains unclear. Germline lookup yields CDR1 SGHTS and CDR2 YDEGEE. Trimming removed 2 bases at V and 7 bases at J, with 16 bases between. This CDR3 has 15 amino acids. The CDR3 DNA is TGTGCCAGCAGCTTCCCCGCGGGGAGTGGACAGCCCCAGCATTTT. This gives the protein CASSFPAGSGQPQHF.

The chain recombines TRBV7-2 with TRBJ2-5, with 8 bases lining up with TRBD2. The last part of the DNA fits TRBJ2-7 better; the J call may be wrong. The CDR3 extends over 14 amino acids. CDR1 is SGHTA and CDR2 is FQGNSA in the germline V gene. The CDR3 DNA sequence: TGTGCCAGCAGTCCCGGGACTAGACCCTACGAGCAGTACTTC. Its translation is CASSPGTRPYEQYF.

This chain connects TRBV11-2 to TRBJ2-3; tentative D call: TRBD1 (6 bases). In germline, CDR1 is SGHAT, CDR2 FQNNGV. The V and J ends lost 1 base and 2 bases respectively, with 10 bases between them. The length of the CDR3 is 15 residues. Here the CDR3 DNA reads TGTGCCAGCAGCTTAGGGGGGCCCCACACAGATACGCAGTATTTT. It translates to CASSLGGPHTDTQYF.

This clone qualifies as medium-sized. The chain is built from TRBV21-1 and TRBJ1-1; no DNA check was done on the table's D call, TRBD1. TRBV21-1 has pseudogene status. The CDR3 is made up of 12 amino acids. For the CDR3, the DNA is TGTGCCAGCAGCAACAGGGACACTGAAGCTTTCTTT. Translating it yields CASSNRDTEAFF.

Worth noting for this clone: A junction boundary mismatches the germline segment, possibly from a read error. The chain is built from TRBV6-1 and TRBJ1-2; D not resolved. Germline CDR1 and CDR2: MNHNS and SASEGT. This CDR3 region has 13 residues. This chain's CDR3 is CASSVGIDYGYPF. For the CDR3, the DNA is TGTGCCAGCAGTGTGGGGATTGACTATGGCTACCCCTTC.

In DNA form, the CDR3 reads TGTGCCAGTAGCCTACAGGGGGCGCCGTATGGCTACACCTTC. Amino acids: CASSLQGAPYGYTF. The chain uses TRBV19 and TRBJ1-2; TRBD1 aligns across 9 bases. Germline V gene sequence: CDR1 LNHDA, CDR2 SQIVND (reference sequence). The CDR3 is 14 residues long. V shed 6 bases, J shed 5 bases, and the junction held 7 bases outside the gene matches. Together with reference TRBV19 and TRBJ1-2, the CDR3 gives the full variable domain: DGGITQSPKYLFRKEGQNVTLSCEQNLNHDAMYWYRQDPGQGLRLIYYSQIVNDFQKGDIAEGYSVSREKKESFPLTVTSAQKNPTAFYLCASSLQGAPYGYTFGSGTRLTVV.

This clone has only one observation. Other DNA variants within this sample encode the same CDR3. The rearrangement uses TRBV15 and TRBJ2-7, with TRBD2 matching 9 bases. The CDR3 sequence is 16 residues long. CDR1 and CDR2 from the germline V gene are LNHNV and YYDKDF (reference sequence). Trimming at V came to 1 base and at J to 4 bases, leaving 8 bases not matched to a gene. CDR3 sequence reads: CATSRVGLAGRYEQYF. Here the CDR3 DNA reads TGTGCCACCAGCAGAGTAGGGCTAGCGGGAAGATACGAGCAGTACTTC.

The CDR3 DNA reads TGTGCCAGCAGCCCCCCGACTAGCGGGAGAACTGTTGAGCAGTTCTTC. Translation: CASSPPTSGRTVEQFF. The chain has TRBV7-8 and TRBJ2-1; 12 bases are a match to TRBD2. The CDR3 sequence is 16 residues long. From germline, CDR1 is SGHVS and CDR2 FQNEAQ. The V segment lost 5 bases and the J segment 9 bases; nucleotides outside the gene matches: 11.

V is TRBV5-8 and J is TRBJ2-1, with TRBD2 matching over 10 bases. Losses at the gene ends were 0 bases for V and 4 bases for J; bases not matched to a gene: 1. CDR1 and CDR2 from the germline V gene are SGHTS and YDEGEE. The CDR3 is made up of 15 amino acids. The chain's CDR3 is CASSLASGSYNEQFF. The DNA of the CDR3 is TGTGCCAGCAGCTTGGCTAGCGGGAGTTACAATGAGCAGTTCTTC.

In nucleotides, the CDR3 is TGTGCCAGCAGCGTAGGGGACTACCACTACGAGCAGTACTTC. Amino acids: CASSVGDYHYEQYF. The chain links TRBV9 to TRBJ2-7; 7 nucleotides line up with TRBD2. The junction had 3 bases not matched to a gene; V was cut back by 0 bases and J by 3 bases. Germline-derived CDR1 and CDR2 are SGDLS and YYNGEE. The CDR3 totals 14 residues.

In DNA form, the CDR3 reads TGCGCCAGCAGCAACCTAGCGGGGCTATATTCAGATACGCAGTATTTT. Translation gives CASSNLAGLYSDTQYF. The chain uses TRBV5-1 and TRBJ2-3; TRBD2 matches at 9 bases. The germline V gene has CDR1 SGHRS and CDR2 YFSETQ. The ends lost 4 bases at V and 4 bases at J; junction bases unmatched: 10. The CDR3 is made up of 16 amino acids.

This clone has only one observation. This sequence joins TRBV6-6 and TRBJ1-2; 9 nucleotides align to TRBD1. The trim removed 7 bases at V and 7 bases at J, leaving 10 bases unmatched. CDR1 and CDR2 (germline): MNHNY, SVGAGI (reference sequence). The CDR3 sequence is 14 residues long. The CDR3 DNA follows: TGTGCCAGCACCGGGGGACAGGGTATCTGTGGCTACACCTTC. Translated, it gives CASTGGQGICGYTF.

The chain joins TRBV15 to TRBJ2-7; tentatively, D is TRBD2 (5 bases). Germline CDR1 LNHNV, CDR2 YYDKDF (reference sequence). Trimming shortened V by 0 bases and J by 3 bases, and 15 bases separated the two germline ends. The CDR3 is 16 amino acids. This CDR3 is CATSRDRAGAGYEQYF. For the CDR3, the DNA is TGTGCCACCAGCAGAGATCGGGCGGGCGCGGGCTACGAGCAGTACTTC.

The CDR3 DNA reads as TGCAGCGTCGAAAGGGTCCGTGCGGGTGGGTCAGATACGCAGTATTTT. This sequence encodes CSVERVRAGGSDTQYF. The V and J genes are TRBV29-1 and TRBJ2-3, with D tentatively TRBD2 (5 bases). Trimming removed 6 bases at V and 4 bases at J, with 23 bases between. The CDR3 runs to 16 residues. CDR1 and CDR2 from the germline V gene are SQVTM and ANQGSEA.

The rearrangement joins TRBV7-3 to TRBJ1-1, with D uncertain. Trimming pared 5 bases from V and 2 bases from J, leaving 15 bases between. This CDR3 is built from 15 residues. Germline CDR1 SGHTA, CDR2 FQGTGA. CDR3 sequence: CASSPSGGANTEAFF. CDR3 DNA: TGTGCCAGCAGCCCCTCGGGAGGCGCAAACACTGAAGCTTTCTTT.

The chain employs TRBV27 and TRBJ2-7; 12 bases are shared with TRBD2. The CDR3 sequence is 15 residues long. Trimming took 3 bases from V and 2 from J; bases not matched to a gene: 2. CDR1 and CDR2 from the germline V gene are MNHEY and SMNVEV (reference sequence). The chain's CDR3 is CASSFGLAGPYEQYF. The CDR3 DNA follows: TGTGCCAGCAGTTTTGGACTAGCGGGGCCCTACGAGCAGTACTTC.

The rearrangement joins TRBV19 to TRBJ2-7; the match to TRBD2 covers 11 bases. CDR3 size: 15 residues. Germline V gene sequence: CDR1 LNHDA, CDR2 SQIVND (reference sequence). The V and J ends lost 3 bases and 3 bases, in that order; junction bases with no gene match: 4. The CDR3 reads CASSIRLAGGYEQYF. DNA of the CDR3: TGTGCCAGTAGTATCCGGCTAGCGGGAGGCTACGAGCAGTACTTC.

The J gene is TRBJ2-3, the V gene TRBV11-2; 7 bases agree with TRBD1. After removal of 5 bases from V and 0 bases from J, the junction contained 14 bases not matched to a gene. The CDR3 consists of 18 residues. Germline lookup yields CDR1 SGHAT and CDR2 FQNNGV. Here the CDR3 reads CASSPPGTAFSSTDTQYF. Here the CDR3 DNA reads TGTGCCAGCAGCCCCCCCGGGACAGCCTTTTCTAGCACAGATACGCAGTATTTT.

V and J are TRBV7-9 and TRBJ1-5; the D gene is possibly TRBD1 (6 bases). V was clipped by 1 base and J by 5 bases, with 18 bases between them. The CDR3 loop spans 17 amino acids. Looked up from germline, CDR1 is SEHNR and CDR2 is FQNEAQ (reference sequence). CDR3: CASSLGVVGALDQPQHF. CDR3 coding DNA: TGTGCCAGCAGCTTAGGGGTGGTGGGGGCGCTCGATCAGCCCCAGCATTTT.

This clone showed up just a few times. This chain joins TRBV10-3 and TRBJ1-1, with D tentatively TRBD1 (5 bases). The germline V gene has CDR1 ENHRY and CDR2 SYGVKD. The ends were cut back, 7 bases at V and 0 bases at J, with 12 bases in the middle. The CDR3 is 14 amino acids. The CDR3 is CAITRQRMNTEAFF. CDR3 bases: TGTGCCATCACTAGACAGAGGATGAACACTGAAGCTTTCTTT.

The V gene is TRBV30, the J gene TRBJ2-7; weak D call: TRBD1 (5 bases). In germline, CDR1 is GTSNPN, CDR2 SVGIG (reference sequence). V was trimmed by 8 bases and J by 9 bases, leaving 17 bases between them. The CDR3 has 11 residues. CDR3 DNA: TGTGCCAGAGGACGGGTTCAGGGGCAGTACTTC. Translated: CARGRVQGQYF.

V and J are TRBV5-4 and TRBJ2-1; TRBD2 matches 11 bases. The CDR3 is 15 residues long. V shed 4 bases, J shed 11 bases, and the junction held 11 bases outside the gene matches. Germline values: CDR1 SGHNT, CDR2 YYREEE (reference sequence). CDR3 nucleotide sequence: TGTGCCAGCAGCGGCGGGACTAGCGGCCCGGTGAAGCAGTTCTTC. The encoded protein is CASSGGTSGPVKQFF.